These 24 T cell receptor beta chains were sequenced from one sample in a study of cytomegalovirus exposure and HLA in healthy donors. The PCR used 60 Vbeta and 13 Jbeta primers. Profiled with immunoSEQ multiplex PCR; TCRdb holds only in-frame clones, not every one. The sample lists fewer than 250,000 clones, approximately 82% occurring once. The sample consisted of PBMCs. Receptors originate from a man in his forties in good health and CMV-seropositive.

The table lists this clone with a few counts. The CDR3 DNA reads as TGTGCCAGCTCGTACGGGAGGCTTTCCGGGGAGCTGTTTTTT. Protein sequence: CASSYGRLSGELFF. The genes are TRBV18 and TRBJ2-2; 7 positions agree with TRBD2. There are 14 residues in the CDR3. J gave up 6 bases and V 6 bases, and 7 bases lay outside the gene matches. The germline V gene encodes CDR1 KGHSH and CDR2 LQKENI.

Only one count was recorded for this clone. The chain combines TRBV5-5 with TRBJ1-4; tentative D call: TRBD1 (5 bases). V was trimmed by 0 bases and J by 4 bases, leaving 7 bases between them. CDR3 length equals 14 residues. Germline V lookup: CDR1 SGHKS, CDR2 YYEKEE (reference sequence). The CDR3 is CASSLVGGNEKLFF. CDR3 coding DNA: TGTGCCAGCAGCTTGGTGGGGGGTAATGAAAAACTGTTTTTT.

The genes are TRBV29-1 and TRBJ2-2; 9 bases map to TRBD2. The V and J ends lost 4 bases and 0 bases, in that order; junction bases with no gene match: 3. Germline V gene lookup returns CDR1 SQVTM and CDR2 ANQGSEA. The CDR3 sequence is 15 residues long. The CDR3 coding sequence is TGCAGCGTTGTGACTAGCGGAACGAACACCGGGGAGCTGTTTTTT. Protein: CSVVTSGTNTGELFF.

The chain uses TRBV7-8 and TRBJ2-7, with 7 bases that match TRBD2. The CDR3 totals 14 residues. Germline loops: CDR1 SGHVS, CDR2 FQNEAQ. The trim removed 5 bases at V and 4 bases at J, leaving 8 bases unmatched. The CDR3 nucleotides read TGTGCCAGCAGCACCGGACTAGTCGGGTACGAGCAGTACTTC. Translating it yields CASSTGLVGYEQYF.

V and J are TRBV19 and TRBJ1-1; the D is unclear. V lost 8 bases to trimming and J lost 6 bases, with 19 bases between them. CDR3 length equals 14 residues. Germline V lookup: CDR1 LNHDA, CDR2 SQIVND (reference sequence). The CDR3 DNA reads TGTGCCAGTTTCCGACCGGAGGGAATACCTGAAGCTTTCTTT. This encodes CASFRPEGIPEAFF.

This clone was counted once. The J gene is TRBJ1-1, the V gene TRBV6-6; D is uncertain. The CDR3 runs 12 residues. V lost 8 bases, J lost 11 bases, and 18 bases lay in between. Germline V gene sequence: CDR1 MNHNY, CDR2 SVGAGI (reference sequence). CDR3 bases: TGTGCCAGCTCGGGGAGGTCCCCCGAGGCTTTCTTT. Encoded protein: CASSGRSPEAFF.

This sequence joins TRBV19 and TRBJ1-2, with 8 nucleotides matching TRBD1. V lost 9 bases and J lost 2; bases outside the gene matches: 11. The CDR3 extends over 15 amino acids. The germline V gene encodes CDR1 LNHDA and CDR2 SQIVND (reference sequence). CDR3 sequence: CASLWVAGGNYGYTF. The CDR3 DNA reads TGTGCCAGCCTGTGGGTGGCAGGGGGCAACTATGGCTACACCTTC.

The chain joins TRBV7-2 to TRBJ1-2; 9 nucleotides agree with TRBD1. Germline V CDR1 and CDR2: SGHTA, FQGNSA. Losses at the gene ends were 5 bases for V and 3 bases for J; bases not matched to a gene: 4. CDR3 length: 14 residues. CDR3 DNA: TGTGCCAGCAGCACAAGGACAGGGGACTATGGCTACACCTTC. Protein sequence: CASSTRTGDYGYTF.

This rearrangement joins TRBV4-1 to TRBJ2-7, with D possibly matching TRBD1 (6 bases). Germline CDR1 and CDR2: MGHRA and YSYEKL. The CDR3 spans 13 residues. The V end was cut by 3 bases, the J end by 5 bases, with 11 bases between. CDR3 in amino acids: CASSQNREHEQYF. The CDR3 region has the DNA TGCGCCAGCAGCCAGAACAGGGAACACGAGCAGTACTTC.

This sequence joins TRBV18 and TRBJ1-3, with D possibly being TRBD1 (5 bases). The CDR3 runs 15 residues. Germline values: CDR1 KGHSH, CDR2 LQKENI. The germline V and J ends were trimmed by 6 bases and 1 base, with 13 bases remaining between them. The CDR3 nucleotides are TGTGCCAGCTCCAAGACAGACCTATCTGGAAACACCATATATTTT. Protein: CASSKTDLSGNTIYF.

As for this clone: Relative to the germline gene, one junction end is altered; a read error may explain this. V gene TRBV7-9 combines with J gene TRBJ2-1; 9 bases line up with TRBD2. Germline CDR1 and CDR2: SEHNR and FQNEAQ (reference sequence). This CDR3 is 15 amino acids long. The CDR3 sequence: CASTLHAGGPGEQFF. The CDR3 DNA sequence: TGTGCCAGCACCTTACATGCGGGAGGGCCTGGCGAGCAGTTCTTC.

This clone was seen just once. This chain connects TRBV29-1 to TRBJ2-7; possibly TRBD1 for D (6 bases). This CDR3 contains 11 residues. V was shortened by 7 bases and J by 5 bases, with 12 bases between the two germline ends. Per the germline V gene, CDR1 is SQVTM and CDR2 is ANQGSEA. CDR3 bases: TGCAGCGCGACACAGGGCAACGAGCAGTACTTC. Its translation: CSATQGNEQYF.

This chain uses TRBV10-1 with TRBJ2-1; 10 bases fit TRBD2. J was trimmed by 3 bases and V by 5 bases; bases with no gene match: 7. This CDR3 comprises 16 residues. From germline, CDR1 is WNHNN and CDR2 SYGVQD (reference sequence). CDR3 protein: CASSLVAGGLYNEQFF. DNA of the CDR3: TGCGCCAGCAGTCTGGTAGCGGGAGGTCTCTACAATGAGCAGTTCTTC.

The chain joins TRBV27 to TRBJ2-5, with 10 bases fitting TRBD2. Germline loops: CDR1 MNHEY, CDR2 SMNVEV (reference sequence). This CDR3 has 16 amino acids. With 8 bases clipped from V and 3 bases from J, the junction kept 12 bases outside the gene matches. Written as DNA, the CDR3 is TGTGCCAGCGCCCCAGGGGTTCTAGCGGGAGAAGAGACCCAGTACTTC. This sequence encodes CASAPGVLAGEETQYF.

The chain employs TRBV27 and TRBJ2-5, with 7 bases aligning to TRBD2. Trimming took 5 bases from V and 4 from J; bases not matched to a gene: 7. This CDR3 comprises 14 residues. CDR1 and CDR2 (germline): MNHEY, SMNVEV (reference sequence). The CDR3 loop reads CASSPRGRAETQYF. The CDR3 nucleotides are TGTGCCAGCAGTCCCCGGGGGAGGGCAGAGACCCAGTACTTC.

The chain combines TRBV5-4 with TRBJ1-1, with 8 bases fitting TRBD1. Germline trimming cut 5 bases from V and 6 bases from J; bases unmatched to any gene: 9. The CDR3 totals 14 residues. Germline CDR1 SGHNT, CDR2 YYREEE (reference sequence). This chain's CDR3 is CASRPGQGPAEAFF. In DNA, the CDR3 is TGTGCCAGCAGACCAGGACAGGGTCCCGCTGAAGCTTTCTTT.

The J gene is TRBJ2-7, the V gene TRBV6-5; D perhaps matches TRBD2 (6 bases). CDR1 is MNHEY and CDR2 is SVGAGI in the germline V gene. V lost 7 bases to trimming and J lost 6 bases, with 10 bases between them. The CDR3 runs 11 residues. The CDR3 reads CASIGEAEQYF. The CDR3 region has the DNA TGTGCCAGCATCGGGGAGGCCGAGCAGTACTTC.

Concerning this clone itself: The germline gene is not matched at one end of the junction; a read error may be the cause. The rearrangement links TRBV15 to TRBJ2-3, with 9 bases aligning to TRBD2. Germline V lookup: CDR1 LNHNV, CDR2 YYDKDF (reference sequence). This CDR3 has 13 residues. CDR3 bases: TGTGCCACCAGTGGGACTAGCAGAGATACGCAGTATTTT. It yields the protein CATSGTSRDTQYF.

The gene calls are TRBV27 and TRBJ2-7; 11 positions match TRBD2. The length of the CDR3 is 15 residues. J was trimmed by 2 bases and V by 6 bases; bases with no gene match: 6. Germline lookup yields CDR1 MNHEY and CDR2 SMNVEV (reference sequence). CDR3: CASSPRLAGPYEQYF. CDR3 coding DNA: TGTGCCAGCAGCCCCCGACTAGCGGGACCCTACGAGCAGTACTTC.

The V gene is TRBV27, the J gene TRBJ1-1; possible D gene TRBD1, 6 bases. Trimming took off 7 bases at V and 0 bases at J, with 21 bases between the two ends. The CDR3 has 17 residues. The germline V gene encodes CDR1 MNHEY and CDR2 SMNVEV (reference sequence). Here the CDR3 reads CASTTFQGGGLNTEAFF. The CDR3 coding sequence is TGTGCCAGCACTACCTTCCAGGGAGGGGGTTTGAACACTGAAGCTTTCTTT.

This clone was detected once. The chain joins TRBV5-6 to TRBJ1-5, with D tentatively TRBD1 (5 bases). V was clipped by 2 bases and J by 2 bases, with 14 bases between them. CDR3 length: 16 amino acids. In germline, CDR1 is SGHDT, CDR2 YYEEEE. Here the CDR3 reads CASSFLTGGGNQPQHF. The CDR3 nucleotides read TGTGCCAGCAGCTTTTTAACAGGCGGGGGCAATCAGCCCCAGCATTTT.

V usage is TRBV7-8 and J usage is TRBJ2-1; 9 bases are a match to TRBD1. Germline CDR1 is SGHVS and CDR2 is FQNEAQ. CDR3 length: 16 amino acids. J was trimmed by 1 base and V by 2 bases; bases with no gene match: 3. The CDR3 DNA reads as TGTGCCAGCAGCTTACTTGGGACAGGGTCCTACAATGAGCAGTTCTTC. This gives the protein CASSLLGTGSYNEQFF.

The gene calls are TRBV6-5 and TRBJ2-7; D unclear. CDR1 and CDR2 (germline): MNHEY, SVGAGI. V was cut by 4 bases and J by 3 bases, with 10 bases left in between. The length of the CDR3 is 13 residues. This CDR3 reads CASSSGLNYEQYF. CDR3 nucleotide sequence: TGTGCCAGCAGTTCAGGCTTGAACTACGAGCAGTACTTC.

The J gene is TRBJ2-1, the V gene TRBV7-9, with D tentatively TRBD1 (6 bases). V lost 5 bases to trimming and J lost 3 bases, with 14 bases between them. The CDR3 sequence is 15 residues long. CDR1 is SEHNR, CDR2 FQNEAQ, per germline (reference sequence). For the CDR3, the DNA is TGTGCCAGCAGCCCCGACAGGAGATACTACAATGAGCAGTTCTTC. Amino acid sequence: CASSPDRRYYNEQFF.